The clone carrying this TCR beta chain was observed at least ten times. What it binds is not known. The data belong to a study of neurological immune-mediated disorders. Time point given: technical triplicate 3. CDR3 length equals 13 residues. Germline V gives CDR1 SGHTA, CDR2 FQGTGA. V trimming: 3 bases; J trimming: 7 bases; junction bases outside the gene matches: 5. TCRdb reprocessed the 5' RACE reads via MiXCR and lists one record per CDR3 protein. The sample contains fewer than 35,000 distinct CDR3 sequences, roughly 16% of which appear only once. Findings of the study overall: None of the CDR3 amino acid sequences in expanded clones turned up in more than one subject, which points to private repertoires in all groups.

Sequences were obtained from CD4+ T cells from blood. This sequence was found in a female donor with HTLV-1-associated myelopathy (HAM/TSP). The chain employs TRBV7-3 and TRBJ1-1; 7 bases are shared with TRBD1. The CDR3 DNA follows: TGTGCCAGCAGCTTCCGACAGGGCGGTGAAGCTTTCTTT. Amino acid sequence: CASSFRQGGEAFF.